A selection of T cell receptor beta chains follows, all from one sample in a study of identical twins. TCRdb independently ran MiXCR on the 5' RACE reads; one entry per CDR3 protein. The data contain about 290,000 distinct CDR3 sequences, roughly 10% of them singletons. This same sample was also taken into another study, of yellow fever vaccine responses in identical twins.

What was sequenced was CD8+ T cells sorted from blood. The receptors come from a woman between 18 and 30 years old in good health. Both conserved end residues are part of each CDR3. D genes are given only for firm matches. Clone size is shown for a subset of rows, as once, few, many or a class of expanded clone.

clone_size,v_call,d_call,j_call,cdr3_nt,cdr3_aa
-,TRBV21-1,-,TRBJ2-7,TGTGCCAGCAGCATTATACCGGGACATGCCTACGAGCAGTACTTC,CASSIIPGHAYEQYF
few,TRBV3-1,-,TRBJ2-5,TGTGCCAGCAGCCCCCGTCTAGGGTGGGGAGCAGAGACCCAGTACTTC,CASSPRLGWGAETQYF
-,TRBV11-2,-,TRBJ2-1,TGTGCCAGCAGCTCACGACCAAGGGACTACAATGAGCAGTTCTTC,CASSSRPRDYNEQFF
many,TRBV7-2,TRBD2,TRBJ2-7,TGTGCCAGCGGGAGACTAGCGCACGAGCAGTACTTC,CASGRLAHEQYF
-,TRBV2,TRBD1,TRBJ2-3,TGTGCCAGCAGGTACAGGGGGCAACGGTCAGATACGCAGTATTTT,CASRYRGQRSDTQYF
-,TRBV7-9,-,TRBJ2-3,TGTGCCAGCAGCTCCCCCTGGGCCGATCAGATGGCAGATACGCAGTATTTT,CASSSPWADQMADTQYF
-,TRBV2,-,TRBJ2-7,TGTGCCAGCATAGTCAGGTCCTACGAGCAGTACTTC,CASIVRSYEQYF
-,TRBV13,-,TRBJ1-1,TGTGCCAGCAGCCGCGAACAGTTGAACACTGAAGCTTTCTTT,CASSREQLNTEAFF
few,TRBV6-4,TRBD1,TRBJ1-4,TGTGCCAGCAGCCCGGGACAGGGGATTGGCGAAAAACTGTTTTTT,CASSPGQGIGEKLFF
-,TRBV7-9,TRBD2,TRBJ2-1,TGTGCCAGCAGCTTAGATAGCGGGGGGCCGTACAATGAGCAGTTCTTC,CASSLDSGGPYNEQFF
-,TRBV13,-,TRBJ1-1,TGTGCCAGCAGCTCCGGTCCCCTATTGGGAGGCACTGAAGCTTTCTTT,CASSSGPLLGGTEAFF
-,TRBV28,TRBD2,TRBJ2-1,TGTGCCAGCAGATTAGCGGGGGGGAATAGGAATGAGCAGTTCTTC,CASRLAGGNRNEQFF
few,TRBV7-3,-,TRBJ2-7,TGTGCCAGCAGCTTAAAGCCTGGGGACGAGCAGTACTTC,CASSLKPGDEQYF
many,TRBV29-1,-,TRBJ2-1,TGCAGCGTTGAATATTTGCGGGTAAGGGACAATGAGCAGTTCTTC,CSVEYLRVRDNEQFF
many,TRBV25-1,TRBD1,TRBJ2-3,TGTGCCAGCAGTGAAGTGGGACAGCGGTTATACACAGATACGCAGTATTTT,CASSEVGQRLYTDTQYF
-,TRBV5-6,TRBD1,TRBJ2-5,TGTGCCAGCAGCTTGGTTGGACAGGGGGCAGAGACCCAGTACTTC,CASSLVGQGAETQYF
few,TRBV20-1,-,TRBJ2-3,TGCAGTGCTAGAGAACTACGCACAGATACGCAGTATTTT,CSARELRTDTQYF
few,TRBV30,-,TRBJ2-7,TGTGCCTGGAGTGTGTGGAGCTCCTACGAGCAGTACTTC,CAWSVWSSYEQYF
few,TRBV4-3,TRBD2,TRBJ2-7,TGCGCCAGCAGCCAAGTCTTTATTGGGAGCGGGAGAAACGAGCAGTACTTC,CASSQVFIGSGRNEQYF
many,TRBV9,-,TRBJ2-7,TGTGCCAGCAGCGTAGAGGGCTCCCCGGTCGACGAGCAGTACTTC,CASSVEGSPVDEQYF
-,TRBV28,TRBD2,TRBJ2-5,TGTGCCAGCAGCCTGCCGCCTTCCAGCGGGAGGGCCCGAGAGACCCAGTACTTC,CASSLPPSSGRARETQYF
many,TRBV20-1,TRBD1,TRBJ2-1,TGCAGTGCGACCGGGACAGGGGCCCGTGAGCAGTTCTTC,CSATGTGAREQFF
few,TRBV10-3,-,TRBJ1-2,TGTGCCATCAACTCAGTATGGGGGGCGAATGGCTACACCTTC,CAINSVWGANGYTF
-,TRBV9,-,TRBJ2-7,TGTGCCAGCAGCCTCCAGGGCGCCCACGAGCAGTACTTC,CASSLQGAHEQYF
few,TRBV20-1,-,TRBJ1-5,TGCAGTGCTAGAGTAAGGCAGGGTGGGGATCAGCCCCAGCATTTT,CSARVRQGGDQPQHF
-,TRBV4-2,-,TRBJ1-2,TGTGCCAGCAGCCAAGAAGGGGAGCCAGGGTACTATGGCTACACCTTC,CASSQEGEPGYYGYTF
-,TRBV12-3/TRBV12-4,TRBD1,TRBJ2-7,TGTGCCAGCAGTCCACACAGGGGGAGCTCCTACGAGCAGTACTTC,CASSPHRGSSYEQYF
-,TRBV7-2,-,TRBJ2-7,TGTGCCAGCAGCTTAGTAGGGGACAAGGACTACGAGCAGTACTTC,CASSLVGDKDYEQYF
-,TRBV6-1,-,TRBJ2-3,TGTGCCAGCAGTGCAATCATCAGGGACACAGATACGCAGTATTTT,CASSAIIRDTDTQYF
-,TRBV21-1,-,TRBJ2-1,TGTGCCAGCAGCGGAGCGGGGAACGATGAGCAGTTCTTC,CASSGAGNDEQFF
many,TRBV5-1,-,TRBJ1-2,TGCGCCAGCAGCTTGGGTACTGGAACTAACTATGGCTACACCTTC,CASSLGTGTNYGYTF
many,TRBV25-1,-,TRBJ2-7,TGTGCCAGCAGTGACTCACCCGCGTACGAGCAGTACTTC,CASSDSPAYEQYF
-,TRBV6-5,TRBD1,TRBJ1-1,TGTGCCAGCAGTTTCGGGACAGGGGAGACTGAAGCTTTCTTT,CASSFGTGETEAFF
few,TRBV7-2,-,TRBJ1-1,TGTGCCAGCAGCTTATTCCCAGGGGAGGGCACTGAAGCTTTCTTT,CASSLFPGEGTEAFF
-,TRBV13,-,TRBJ2-3,TGTGCCAGCAGCGGGGATATCGGACGGGGCACAGATACGCAGTATTTT,CASSGDIGRGTDTQYF
-,TRBV25-1,-,TRBJ2-6,TGTGCCAGCAGTGAATTTGGGACTGGGGCCAACGTCCTGACTTTC,CASSEFGTGANVLTF
many,TRBV12-3/TRBV12-4,-,TRBJ2-7,TGTGCCGTATCCCCACTTTTCCCTTCCTACGAGCAGTACTTC,CAVSPLFPSYEQYF
many,TRBV12-3/TRBV12-4,-,TRBJ2-1,TGTGCCAGCAGTTCTCAGGGTAGCGCCTACAATGAGCAGTTCTTC,CASSSQGSAYNEQFF
-,TRBV2,TRBD1,TRBJ1-1,TGTGCCAGCAGTGACTCCAGGGGGAGCACTGAAGCTTTCTTT,CASSDSRGSTEAFF
few,TRBV7-9,-,TRBJ1-6,TGTGCCAGCAGCCTAGACCGGGCCCAAAATTCACCCCTCCACTTT,CASSLDRAQNSPLHF
many,TRBV29-1,-,TRBJ2-1,TGCAGCGTTGAAGGGACCTCCTCCTACAATGAGCAGTTCTTC,CSVEGTSSYNEQFF